This is a list of T cell receptor beta chains from one sample in a study of blood T cell repertoires in COVID-19. Profiled with immunoSEQ multiplex PCR; TCRdb holds only in-frame clones, not every one. Of approximately 200,000 clones in the sample, approximately 90% were seen once. Source material: PBMCs or T cells enriched from blood (not recorded which). The receptors shown here come from a man aged 30-40 years who had recovered from COVID-19. Both conserved end residues are part of each CDR3. Each record gives: V gene, clone size, D gene, J gene, CDR3 DNA, CDR3 protein. The D gene is left open where the match is weak. Not every row has a clone size; where given, it reads once, few, many or a size class.

V: TRBV19; size: .; D: TRBD1; J: TRBJ1-6; DNA: TGTGCCAGTACTACAGGGGAAACCGTACAGGGGGCTAGTTCACCCCTCCACTTT; CDR3: CASTTGETVQGASSPLHF
V: TRBV6-5; size: .; D: TRBD1; J: TRBJ1-2; DNA: TGTGCCAGCCGGGACAGAACTAACTATGGCTACACCTTC; CDR3: CASRDRTNYGYTF
V: TRBV5-5; size: .; D: TRBD1; J: TRBJ1-5; DNA: TGTGCCAGCAGTAAACAGGGGAATAGCAATCAGCCCCAGCATTTT; CDR3: CASSKQGNSNQPQHF
V: TRBV7-2; size: .; D: TRBD1; J: TRBJ1-2; DNA: TGTGCCAGCAGCTTAGGACAGGGTCGTGGCTACACCTTC; CDR3: CASSLGQGRGYTF
V: TRBV2; size: .; D: TRBD1; J: TRBJ1-1; DNA: TGTGCCAGCAGTGATCAGGGGGGCATCCAAGCTTTCTTT; CDR3: CASSDQGGIQAFF
V: TRBV19; size: .; D: TRBD1; J: TRBJ2-5; DNA: TGTGCCACCGCTGGACAGGGGGCGGCTGAGGAGACCCAGTACTTC; CDR3: CATAGQGAAEETQYF
V: TRBV29-1; size: .; D: TRBD1; J: TRBJ2-7; DNA: TGCAGCGTTGAATTGGACAGGGGCTACGAGCAGTACTTC; CDR3: CSVELDRGYEQYF
V: TRBV18; size: .; D: TRBD1; J: TRBJ1-5; DNA: TGTGCCAGCTCACTCGCCGGGACAGGGAACAATCAGCCCCAGCATTTT; CDR3: CASSLAGTGNNQPQHF
V: TRBV30; size: .; D: .; J: TRBJ1-5; DNA: TGTGCCTGGAGTTCCTCAGATAGGGGCGCTTGGGGCAATCAGCCCCAGCATTTT; CDR3: CAWSSSDRGAWGNQPQHF
V: TRBV7-9; size: .; D: .; J: TRBJ2-1; DNA: TGTGCCAGCAGCTTTGGACAGCTCGTGGATCTCGGTGAGCAGTTCTTC; CDR3: CASSFGQLVDLGEQFF
V: TRBV2; size: .; D: .; J: TRBJ1-4; DNA: TGTGCCAGCACTGTACAGGTCTCTCGAGACCGGCTGAAACTGTTTTTT; CDR3: CASTVQVSRDRLKLFF
V: TRBV19; size: once; D: TRBD1; J: TRBJ1-2; DNA: TGTGCCAGTACCTCGACAGGGATGTCTCACGCCAACTCCTATGGCTACACCTTC; CDR3: CASTSTGMSHANSYGYTF
V: TRBV5-1; size: .; D: .; J: TRBJ1-4; DNA: TGCGCCAGCCGACCGGGGGGCTGGGGGGAAAAACTGTTTTTT; CDR3: CASRPGGWGEKLFF
V: TRBV27; size: .; D: TRBD1; J: TRBJ2-7; DNA: TGTGCCAGCAGCCTTCTGTCAGGGGGCGCGGACGAGCAGTACTTC; CDR3: CASSLLSGGADEQYF
V: TRBV19; size: .; D: .; J: TRBJ1-1; DNA: TGTGCCAGTATCGGAGGGGTTACTGAAGCTTTCTTT; CDR3: CASIGGVTEAFF
V: TRBV5-1; size: .; D: TRBD1; J: TRBJ2-4; DNA: TGCGCCAGCAGCTTGGATGGGGACAGGGGAACCATTCAGTACTTC; CDR3: CASSLDGDRGTIQYF
V: TRBV27; size: .; D: TRBD2; J: TRBJ2-7; DNA: TGTGCCAGCAGTCCTCTCGGGAGGTCCCCCTACGAGCAGTACTTC; CDR3: CASSPLGRSPYEQYF
V: TRBV6-5; size: .; D: TRBD2; J: TRBJ2-1; DNA: TGTGCCAGCAGACGGACTAGCGGGAGTGACTATGAGCAGTTCTTC; CDR3: CASRRTSGSDYEQFF
V: TRBV27; size: few; D: .; J: TRBJ2-2; DNA: TGTGCCAGCAGCCTCGATGGAGGCAGGGAGCTGTTTTTT; CDR3: CASSLDGGRELFF
V: TRBV2; size: .; D: TRBD2; J: TRBJ2-3; DNA: TGTGCCAGCAGTGGGAGCGGGGGGGGCACTTTCGCTAGCACAGATACGCAGTATTTT; CDR3: CASSGSGGGTFASTDTQYF
V: TRBV5-1; size: .; D: .; J: TRBJ2-5; DNA: TGCGCCAGCAGCACACAGGGGACTGAGACCCAGTACTTC; CDR3: CASSTQGTETQYF
V: TRBV6-5; size: once; D: .; J: TRBJ1-2; DNA: TGTGCCAGCAGTTACTCGCGTGGGCAGGGGTCGAGCGGCTACACCTTC; CDR3: CASSYSRGQGSSGYTF